This entry features one T cell receptor (beta chain) sequence. A single count supports this clonotype. The antigen it binds to is not known. No qualities accompany the bases; no much larger clone lies one base away. Library preparation employed 5' RACE. Reads for this sample came from an Illumina HiSeq 2500. A second PCR of about 7 to 12 cycles was run with a J-beta primer mix and a sample-barcoded 5' primer. A unique molecular identifier was introduced onto each TCR beta cDNA molecule by a template-switch 5' adaptor carrying 12 random nucleotides. At least 3 million CDR3-containing paired-end reads were obtained from each sample. First-strand cDNA was synthesized from all RNA with the Mint cDNA synthesis kit, primed by a TRBC-specific oligonucleotide. After uracil-DNA glycosylase treatment, a first 18-cycle PCR used universal primers M1SS and BC2_uni_R on all cDNA. Regarding the original processing steps: Each sample was normalized by randomly selecting 1 million high-quality reads, each carrying a distinct molecular identifier. Instead of being binned into consensus sequences, reads with shared molecular identifiers were discarded. MiTCR, set to a Q25 quality threshold and the strictest error-elimination algorithm, was used for CDR3 identification, clonotype clustering and error correction. A nonparametric unseen species model using Euler transformation provided a lower-bound estimate of total TCR beta diversity. Using fastp at Q25 and MiXCR, TCRdb reprocessed the public reads and kept productive beta chains. Every entry covers one CDR3 protein and lists the most common genes and DNA from its rows. TCRdb, not the authors, supplied the V and J calls. A total of hundreds of thousands of distinct CDR3 sequences appear in this sample, roughly three fifths of them only once. 20% to 30% of the sample rests with the top ten.

The cysteine opens and the phenylalanine closes a CDR3 of 16 amino acids. Just the 48-base CDR3 DNA is kept, in frame starting at base 1. The germline V gene encodes CDR1 SGHTA and CDR2 FQGTGA. The donors were under 40 Caucasian individuals from Russia, aged roughly 6 to 90 years, who were systemically healthy. About 9.6 milliliters of peripheral blood were collected from each donor into EDTA-treated Vacutainer tubes. PBMCs were isolated by Ficoll-Paque density-gradient centrifugation, with at least 6 million obtained per sample. Total RNA was extracted from PBMCs with Trizol reagent, with at least 6 micrograms obtained per sample. For every donor, an aliquot of PBMCs went through flow cytometry to measure the percentages of naive CD45RAhigh/CD27high T cells. The data were taken from a study of blood T cells in healthy people across ages (dated by TCRdb to the mid-2010s). Some background on the complete study: In model experiments, template switching captured about one uniquely barcoded TCR beta cDNA molecule for every two T cells. To track age-related changes in TCR beta repertoire diversity, the study relied on deep sequencing normalized with unique cDNA molecular identifiers. The donors were divided into four age groups: young (average approximately 17 years), middle-aged (over 35), aged (62) and long-lived (roughly 82). To avoid experimental bias, donors of different ages were distributed randomly across sequencing lanes. Using the same blood draw, the study looked at two additional independent replicas of 1 million unique cDNA reads for two donors, one aged 18 to 29 and the other aged 80 or older. What the study reported, not specific to this receptor: Estimates of total diversity from one million sequenced T cells were regarded as lower bounds and underestimates. Because the CMV infection status of the donors was unknown, age-related changes in expanded clonotypes may potentially have been confounded. Observed TCR beta diversity per million T cells fell roughly linearly with age, and a significant reduction was already apparent by age roughly 41. Compared with the aged group, more naive CD4+ T cells, fewer expanded clones and increased TCR diversity were shown by the long-lived group, suggesting age selection. There was a strong correlation between observed TCR beta diversity and the percentage of naive T cells measured by flow cytometry. Conclusive comparison of naive and antigen-experienced compartments was prevented by the profiling of bulk unsorted PBMCs.

The source is a man between 35 and 55 years old in good health. The V and J segments used are TRBV7-3 and TRBJ2-1, and TRBD2 matches 9 of the central bases. The DNA end lines up better with TRBJ2-7; the J call may be wrong. Sequenced input: blood. The CDR3 in this case is CASSRLAESSYNEQYF. DNA sequence: TGTGCCAGCAGTCGACTAGCGGAAAGCTCCTACAATGAGCAGTACTTC.